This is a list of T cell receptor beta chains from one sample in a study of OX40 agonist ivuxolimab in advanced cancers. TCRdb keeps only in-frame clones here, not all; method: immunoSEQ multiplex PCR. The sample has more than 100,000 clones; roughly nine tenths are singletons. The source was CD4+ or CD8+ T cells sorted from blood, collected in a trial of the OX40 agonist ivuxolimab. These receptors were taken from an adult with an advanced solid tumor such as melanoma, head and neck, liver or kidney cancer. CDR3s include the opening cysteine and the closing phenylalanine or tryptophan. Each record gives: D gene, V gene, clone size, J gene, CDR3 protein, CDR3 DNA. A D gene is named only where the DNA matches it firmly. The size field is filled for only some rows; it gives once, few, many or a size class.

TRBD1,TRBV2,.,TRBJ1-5,CASRTTGDQPQHF,TGTGCCAGCAGGACGACAGGGGATCAGCCCCAGCATTTT
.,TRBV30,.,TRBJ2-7,CAWSPQGKPYEQYF,TGTGCCTGGAGTCCCCAGGGGAAACCCTACGAGCAGTACTTC
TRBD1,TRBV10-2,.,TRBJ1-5,CASSEVPTGTGGYSNQPQHF,TGCGCCAGCAGTGAGGTACCGACCGGGACAGGTGGATATAGCAATCAGCCCCAGCATTTT
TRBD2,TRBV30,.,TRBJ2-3,CAWRPGGGTDTQYF,TGTGCCTGGAGACCCGGGGGAGGGACAGATACGCAGTATTTT
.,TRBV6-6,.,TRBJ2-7,CASSLGGVYEQYF,TGTGCCAGCAGTCTAGGAGGTGTCTACGAGCAGTACTTC
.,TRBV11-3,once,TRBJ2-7,CASSPTGDPYEQYF,TGTGCCAGCAGCCCCACAGGCGATCCCTACGAGCAGTACTTC
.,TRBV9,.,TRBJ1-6,CASSAIWAPNQPLHF,TGTGCCAGCAGCGCCATTTGGGCCCCAAATCAACCCCTCCACTTT
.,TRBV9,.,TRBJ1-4,CASSALGATNEKLFF,TGTGCCAGCAGCGCCTTAGGAGCAACTAATGAAAAACTGTTTTTT
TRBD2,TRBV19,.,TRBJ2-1,CASSIGTSAREQFF,TGTGCCAGTAGTATCGGGACTAGTGCGCGTGAGCAGTTCTTC
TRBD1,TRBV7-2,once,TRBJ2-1,CASSTRTGGYNEQFF,TGTGCCAGCAGCACCCGGACAGGGGGTTACAATGAGCAGTTCTTC
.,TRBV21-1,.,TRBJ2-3,CASSKTSSHTDTQYF,TGTGCCAGCAGCAAGACTTCTTCTCACACAGATACGCAGTATTTT
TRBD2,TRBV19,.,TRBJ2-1,CASSWVAGAHGNEQFF,TGTGCCAGTAGTTGGGTAGCGGGGGCCCATGGGAATGAGCAGTTCTTC
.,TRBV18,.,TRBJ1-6,CASSQGQANNSPLHF,TGTGCCAGCTCACAAGGCCAGGCGAATAATTCACCCCTCCACTTT
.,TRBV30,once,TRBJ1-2,CAWSVQGEGGYTF,TGTGCCTGGAGTGTACAAGGAGAAGGCGGCTACACCTTC
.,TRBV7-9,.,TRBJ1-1,CASSLGPGAFF,TGTGCCAGCAGCTTAGGCCCTGGGGCTTTCTTT
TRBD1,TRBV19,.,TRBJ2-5,CASSRDREETQYF,TGTGCCAGTAGTCGGGACAGGGAAGAGACCCAGTACTTC
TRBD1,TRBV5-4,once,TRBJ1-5,CASSGGTGKGQPQHF,TGTGCCAGCAGCGGAGGGACAGGGAAGGGGCAGCCCCAGCATTTT
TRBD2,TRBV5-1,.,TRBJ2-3,CASSLRAGGGRTDTQYF,TGCGCCAGCAGCTTGAGAGCGGGGGGCGGGAGGACAGATACGCAGTATTTT
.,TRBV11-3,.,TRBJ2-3,CASSLDSSTDTQYF,TGTGCCAGCAGCCTGGACAGCTCCACAGATACGCAGTATTTT
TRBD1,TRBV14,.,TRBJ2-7,CASWDSGQGIGNEQYF,TGTGCCAGCTGGGATTCAGGACAGGGTATAGGGAACGAGCAGTACTTC
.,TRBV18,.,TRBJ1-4,CASSPPGGGGEKLFF,TGTGCCAGCTCACCCCCGGGAGGGGGTGGCGAAAAACTGTTTTTT
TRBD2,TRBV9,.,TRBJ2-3,CASSVVASGAPFTQYF,TGTGCCAGCAGCGTAGTGGCTAGCGGGGCTCCTTTTACGCAGTATTTT
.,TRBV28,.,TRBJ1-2,CASRSIGPYGYTF,TGTGCCAGCAGGTCGATCGGGCCTTATGGCTACACCTTC
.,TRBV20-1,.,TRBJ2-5,CSALIGTQYF,TGCAGTGCCCTGATAGGGACCCAGTACTTC
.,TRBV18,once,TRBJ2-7,CASSPPTTSYEQYF,TGTGCCAGCTCACCACCGACTACCTCCTACGAGCAGTACTTC
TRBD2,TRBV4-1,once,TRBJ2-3,CASSQVNPLAGGSWSTQYF,TGCGCCAGCAGCCAAGTCAACCCGCTAGCGGGGGGGTCCTGGAGTACGCAGTATTTT
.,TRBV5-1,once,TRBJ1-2,CASSLETDRYGYTF,TGCGCCAGCAGCCTGGAGACAGACCGCTATGGCTACACCTTC
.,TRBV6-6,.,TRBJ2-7,CASSSIRGGEQYF,TGTGCCAGCAGTTCTATTAGGGGGGGCGAGCAGTACTTC
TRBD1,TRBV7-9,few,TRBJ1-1,CASSPGTGGTEAFF,TGTGCCAGCAGCCCGGGGACAGGCGGCACTGAAGCTTTCTTT
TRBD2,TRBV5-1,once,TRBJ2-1,CASSSSGLAGYNEQFF,TGCGCCAGCAGCTCGTCGGGACTAGCGGGGTACAATGAGCAGTTCTTC
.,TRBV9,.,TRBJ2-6,CASSVWGPGANVLTF,TGTGCCAGCAGCGTTTGGGGTCCTGGGGCCAACGTCCTGACTTTC
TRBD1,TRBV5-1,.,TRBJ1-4,CASSLSGTGRANEKLFF,TGCGCCAGCAGCTTGTCTGGGACAGGGAGGGCTAATGAAAAACTGTTTTTT
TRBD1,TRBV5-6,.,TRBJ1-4,CASSRWGQGAANEKLFF,TGTGCCAGCAGCCGCTGGGGACAGGGGGCTGCTAATGAAAAACTGTTTTTT
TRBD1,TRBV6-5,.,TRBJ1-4,CASSDRAGGEKLFF,TGTGCCAGCAGTGACAGGGCCGGAGGGGAAAAACTGTTTTTT
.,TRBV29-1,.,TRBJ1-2,CSVAPSEGYGYTF,TGCAGCGTTGCCCCCTCAGAGGGATATGGCTACACCTTC
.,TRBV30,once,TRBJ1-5,CAFQFGGNQPQHF,TGTGCCTTTCAGTTCGGAGGCAATCAGCCCCAGCATTTT
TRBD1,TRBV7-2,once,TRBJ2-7,CASSLGGRGKTYEQYF,TGTGCCAGCAGCTTAGGTGGCAGGGGGAAAACCTACGAGCAGTACTTC
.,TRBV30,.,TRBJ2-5,CAWSDPETQYF,TGTGCCTGGAGTGACCCGGAGACCCAGTACTTC
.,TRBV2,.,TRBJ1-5,CASSEAGGDNQPQHF,TGTGCCAGCAGTGAAGCGGGAGGGGACAATCAGCCCCAGCATTTT
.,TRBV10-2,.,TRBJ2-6,CASSESGANVLTF,TGCGCCAGCAGTGAATCTGGGGCCAACGTCCTGACTTTC
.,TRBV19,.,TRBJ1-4,CASTMRGSGEKLFF,TGTGCCAGTACGATGCGGGGGTCTGGGGAAAAACTGTTTTTT
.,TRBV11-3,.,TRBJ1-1,CASSLGGQGTEAFF,TGTGCCAGCAGCTTAGGGGGGCAAGGGACTGAAGCTTTCTTT
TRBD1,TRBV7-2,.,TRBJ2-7,CASSLNRGRDEQYF,TGTGCCAGCAGCTTAAACAGGGGTAGAGACGAGCAGTACTTC
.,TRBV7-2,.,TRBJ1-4,CASTFDRATNEKLFF,TGTGCCAGCACCTTCGACAGAGCAACTAATGAAAAACTGTTTTTT
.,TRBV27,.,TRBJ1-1,CASSLSGGPDNTEAFF,TGTGCCAGCAGTTTATCCGGGGGACCCGATAACACTGAAGCTTTCTTT
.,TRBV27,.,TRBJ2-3,CASSFRGDGPDTQYF,TGTGCCAGCAGTTTTAGAGGGGACGGGCCAGATACGCAGTATTTT
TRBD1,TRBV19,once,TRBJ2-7,CASSPRTGVYEQYF,TGTGCCAGTAGTCCCAGGACAGGGGTCTACGAGCAGTACTTC
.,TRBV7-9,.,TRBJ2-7,CASSTGREQYF,TGTGCCAGCAGCACCGGGCGGGAGCAGTACTTC
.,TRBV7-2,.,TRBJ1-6,CASSSKGGGNSPLHF,TGTGCCAGCAGCTCGAAGGGAGGGGGTAATTCACCCCTCCACTTT
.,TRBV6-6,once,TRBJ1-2,CASSYGDYGGYTF,TGTGCCAGCAGTTACGGGGACTACGGAGGCTACACCTTC
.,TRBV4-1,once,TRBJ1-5,CASSPNSAGAGQPQHF,TGCGCCAGCAGCCCGAATTCGGCGGGGGCCGGTCAGCCCCAGCATTTT
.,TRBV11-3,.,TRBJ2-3,CASSFQGPGDTQYF,TGTGCCAGCAGCTTCCAGGGTCCCGGGGATACGCAGTATTTT
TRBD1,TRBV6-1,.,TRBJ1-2,CASSARGTGKNGYTF,TGTGCCAGCAGTGCAAGGGGGACAGGGAAAAATGGCTACACCTTC
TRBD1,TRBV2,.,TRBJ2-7,CASSVGTGGYEQYF,TGTGCCAGCAGTGTCGGGACAGGGGGCTACGAGCAGTACTTC
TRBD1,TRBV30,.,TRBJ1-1,CAWWTGRTEAFF,TGTGCCTGGTGGACAGGAAGAACTGAAGCTTTCTTT